This entry lists 15 T cell receptor beta chains sequenced from one sample in a study of Ad26.COV2.S vaccination and SARS-CoV-2 variants. TCRdb's copy holds only in-frame clones and misses some; the assay was immunoSEQ multiplex PCR. The sample includes just over 350,000 clones, approximately 84% of them seen just once. Treatment of the sample: some 19 received Ad26.COV2.S at low or high dose, single or two shots; roughly 5 received placebo; per-sample allocation not given. Material that was analyzed had been drawn on day 63 after the first vaccine or placebo injection. The sample was peripheral blood, taken in a trial of Ad26.COV2.S vaccine versus placebo. Receptor source: a person between 18 and 65 years old who received the Ad26.COV2.S COVID-19 vaccine or a placebo.

The chain joins TRBV6-2 or TRBV6-3 to TRBJ2-3, with 8 bases identical to TRBD2. The V gene end was trimmed by 2 bases and the J gene end by 2 bases; junction bases not matched to a gene: 12. Germline V gives CDR1 MNHEY, CDR2 SVGEGT. This CDR3 spans 18 amino acids. CDR3: CASSYVQSQRGNTDTQYF. In nucleotides, the CDR3 is TGTGCCAGCAGTTACGTACAATCCCAGCGGGGGAACACAGATACGCAGTATTTT.

The chain links TRBV27 to TRBJ2-1; 8 bases line up with TRBD1. After removal of 9 bases from V and 7 bases from J, the junction contained 11 bases not matched to a gene. The V gene's germline CDR1 is MNHEY and CDR2 SMNVEV (reference sequence). The length of the CDR3 is 14 residues. CDR3 sequence (DNA): TGTGCCAGTTTAGACCGGGACAGGCGAAATGAGCAGTTCTTC. This encodes CASLDRDRRNEQFF.

The genes are TRBV7-6 and TRBJ2-2; 7 bases line up with TRBD2. The germline V gene has CDR1 SGHVS and CDR2 FNYEAQ. This CDR3 region has 16 residues. The J segment lost 0 bases and the V segment lost 5 bases, leaving 6 bases of the junction unmatched. CDR3 sequence (DNA): TGTGCCAGCAGCCCCCGGGGAGGGTCGAACACCGGGGAGCTGTTTTTT. Translated, it gives CASSPRGGSNTGELFF.

This clone has just one count. This chain joins TRBV7-8 and TRBJ2-2; 7 bases fit TRBD1. Per germline, CDR1 SGHVS and CDR2 FQNEAQ. CDR3 size: 17 residues. V shed 0 bases and J 4 bases; nucleotides not matched to a gene: 8. The CDR3 DNA reads TGTGCCAGCAGCTTAGCGCTTGCCAGGGGGAGCACCGGGGAGCTGTTTTTT. This gives the protein CASSLALARGSTGELFF.

This clone was seen repeatedly, ten times or more. The chain couples TRBV3-1 (or the pseudogene TRBV3-2) to TRBJ1-2; D perhaps matches TRBD1 (6 bases). Trimming took 5 bases from V and 13 from J, leaving 23 bases between them. Germline V gives CDR1 LGHDT, CDR2 YNNKEL (reference sequence). This CDR3 comprises 14 residues. The DNA of the CDR3 is TGTGCCAGCAGCGCAAGCGGGGGGCCTAGAGACTTCACCTTC. Its translation: CASSASGGPRDFTF.

CDR3 sequence reads: CASSNTGGGSNEQFF. The CDR3, as DNA: TGTGCCAGCAGCAATACCGGTGGGGGGAGCAATGAGCAGTTCTTC. This chain uses TRBV7-9 with TRBJ2-1; the D gene is possibly TRBD2 (6 bases). With 5 bases removed from V and 6 bases from J, the gap between germline ends came to 17 bases. CDR1 is SEHNR, CDR2 FQNEAQ, per germline (reference sequence). This CDR3 spans 15 amino acids.

V usage is TRBV19 and J usage is TRBJ1-5; D remains ambiguous. Per the germline V gene, CDR1 is LNHDA and CDR2 is SQIVND (reference sequence). The CDR3 has 14 residues. V was cut by 5 bases and J by 5 bases, with 13 bases left in between. CDR3 protein: CASSVSRRDQPQHF. As DNA, the CDR3 is TGTGCCAGTAGTGTATCACGGAGGGATCAGCCCCAGCATTTT.

To note about this clone: Additional DNA sequences in this sample encode the identical CDR3. The CDR3: CASSYGDRGSSPLHF. CDR3 coding DNA: TGTGCCAGCAGTTATGGGGACAGGGGAAGTTCACCCCTCCACTTT. V gene TRBV6-5 combines with J gene TRBJ1-6, with 10 positions matching TRBD1. CDR3 length: 15 amino acids. Germline-derived CDR1 and CDR2 are MNHEY and SVGAGI. The ends lost 3 bases at V and 9 bases at J; junction bases unmatched: 5.

In nucleotides, the CDR3 is TGCGCCAGCAGCCATGACCAGGGTCGGCAGTACTTC. This sequence encodes CASSHDQGRQYF. The V call is TRBV4-3, the J call TRBJ2-7, with D maybe TRBD1 (5 bases). V lost 3 bases, J lost 9 bases, and 12 bases lay in between. Germline CDR1 is LGHNA and CDR2 is YSLEER. The CDR3 contains 12 residues.

V usage is TRBV5-1 and J usage is TRBJ1-2; D call uncertain. V was shortened by 2 bases and J by 4 bases, with 12 bases between the two germline ends. This CDR3 comprises 14 residues. Germline CDR1 and CDR2: SGHRS and YFSETQ. The CDR3 region has the DNA TGCGCCAGCAGCTTTAACAGCCTCTCCTATGGCTACACCTTC. The encoded protein is CASSFNSLSYGYTF.

This chain connects TRBV3-1 (or the pseudogene TRBV3-2) to TRBJ2-4; TRBD1 aligns across 7 bases. CDR3 size: 16 residues. V gave up 3 bases and J gave up 0 bases; unmatched junction bases: 5. From germline, CDR1 is LGHDT and CDR2 YNNKEL (reference sequence). CDR3 bases: TGTGCCAGCAGCCATCCGGGACAGCAAGCCAAAAACATTCAGTACTTC. Translating gives CASSHPGQQAKNIQYF.

V is TRBV27 and J is TRBJ2-1, with D maybe TRBD2 (7 bases). The germline gives CDR1 MNHEY, CDR2 SMNVEV (reference sequence). The CDR3 totals 16 residues. V was pared by 1 base and J by 9 bases, with 19 bases between. CDR3 in amino acids: CASSLFSGGGLVEQFF. The DNA for the CDR3 is TGTGCCAGCAGTTTATTTAGTGGGGGGGGGCTAGTTGAGCAGTTCTTC.

This clone occurred a few times. The V call is TRBV5-1, the J call TRBJ2-7; D is unresolved. Germline CDR1 reads SGHRS; CDR2 reads YFSETQ. This CDR3 region has 14 residues. Between the trimmed V and J ends, which lost 0 bases and 3 bases, there was a span of 10 bases. The CDR3 loop reads CASSLDPGYYEQYF. CDR3 nucleotide sequence: TGCGCCAGCAGCTTGGACCCAGGCTACTACGAGCAGTACTTC.

The chain couples TRBV27 to TRBJ2-7; 9 nucleotides line up with TRBD2. CDR1 MNHEY and CDR2 SMNVEV come from the germline V gene (reference sequence). This CDR3 contains 14 residues. V was clipped by 5 bases and J by 3 bases; unmatched bases: 5. CDR3: CASSGSGRYYEQYF. DNA of the CDR3: TGTGCCAGCAGTGGAAGCGGGAGGTACTACGAGCAGTACTTC.

This chain joins TRBV11-2 and TRBJ2-1; the D is unclear. V lost 0 bases, J lost 7 bases, and 13 bases lay in between. The CDR3 loop spans 15 amino acids. Germline V gives CDR1 SGHAT, CDR2 FQNNGV. The CDR3: CASSLDGALGNEQFF. CDR3 DNA sequence: TGTGCCAGCAGCTTAGACGGCGCATTAGGGAATGAGCAGTTCTTC. The variable domain in full, with the rest retrieved from reference TRBV11-2 and TRBJ2-1, is EAGVAQSPRYKIIEKRQSVAFWCNPISGHATLYWYQQILGQGPKLLIQFQNNGVVDDSQLPKDRFSAERLKGVDSTLKIQPAKLEDSAVYLCASSLDGALGNEQFFGPGTRLTVL.